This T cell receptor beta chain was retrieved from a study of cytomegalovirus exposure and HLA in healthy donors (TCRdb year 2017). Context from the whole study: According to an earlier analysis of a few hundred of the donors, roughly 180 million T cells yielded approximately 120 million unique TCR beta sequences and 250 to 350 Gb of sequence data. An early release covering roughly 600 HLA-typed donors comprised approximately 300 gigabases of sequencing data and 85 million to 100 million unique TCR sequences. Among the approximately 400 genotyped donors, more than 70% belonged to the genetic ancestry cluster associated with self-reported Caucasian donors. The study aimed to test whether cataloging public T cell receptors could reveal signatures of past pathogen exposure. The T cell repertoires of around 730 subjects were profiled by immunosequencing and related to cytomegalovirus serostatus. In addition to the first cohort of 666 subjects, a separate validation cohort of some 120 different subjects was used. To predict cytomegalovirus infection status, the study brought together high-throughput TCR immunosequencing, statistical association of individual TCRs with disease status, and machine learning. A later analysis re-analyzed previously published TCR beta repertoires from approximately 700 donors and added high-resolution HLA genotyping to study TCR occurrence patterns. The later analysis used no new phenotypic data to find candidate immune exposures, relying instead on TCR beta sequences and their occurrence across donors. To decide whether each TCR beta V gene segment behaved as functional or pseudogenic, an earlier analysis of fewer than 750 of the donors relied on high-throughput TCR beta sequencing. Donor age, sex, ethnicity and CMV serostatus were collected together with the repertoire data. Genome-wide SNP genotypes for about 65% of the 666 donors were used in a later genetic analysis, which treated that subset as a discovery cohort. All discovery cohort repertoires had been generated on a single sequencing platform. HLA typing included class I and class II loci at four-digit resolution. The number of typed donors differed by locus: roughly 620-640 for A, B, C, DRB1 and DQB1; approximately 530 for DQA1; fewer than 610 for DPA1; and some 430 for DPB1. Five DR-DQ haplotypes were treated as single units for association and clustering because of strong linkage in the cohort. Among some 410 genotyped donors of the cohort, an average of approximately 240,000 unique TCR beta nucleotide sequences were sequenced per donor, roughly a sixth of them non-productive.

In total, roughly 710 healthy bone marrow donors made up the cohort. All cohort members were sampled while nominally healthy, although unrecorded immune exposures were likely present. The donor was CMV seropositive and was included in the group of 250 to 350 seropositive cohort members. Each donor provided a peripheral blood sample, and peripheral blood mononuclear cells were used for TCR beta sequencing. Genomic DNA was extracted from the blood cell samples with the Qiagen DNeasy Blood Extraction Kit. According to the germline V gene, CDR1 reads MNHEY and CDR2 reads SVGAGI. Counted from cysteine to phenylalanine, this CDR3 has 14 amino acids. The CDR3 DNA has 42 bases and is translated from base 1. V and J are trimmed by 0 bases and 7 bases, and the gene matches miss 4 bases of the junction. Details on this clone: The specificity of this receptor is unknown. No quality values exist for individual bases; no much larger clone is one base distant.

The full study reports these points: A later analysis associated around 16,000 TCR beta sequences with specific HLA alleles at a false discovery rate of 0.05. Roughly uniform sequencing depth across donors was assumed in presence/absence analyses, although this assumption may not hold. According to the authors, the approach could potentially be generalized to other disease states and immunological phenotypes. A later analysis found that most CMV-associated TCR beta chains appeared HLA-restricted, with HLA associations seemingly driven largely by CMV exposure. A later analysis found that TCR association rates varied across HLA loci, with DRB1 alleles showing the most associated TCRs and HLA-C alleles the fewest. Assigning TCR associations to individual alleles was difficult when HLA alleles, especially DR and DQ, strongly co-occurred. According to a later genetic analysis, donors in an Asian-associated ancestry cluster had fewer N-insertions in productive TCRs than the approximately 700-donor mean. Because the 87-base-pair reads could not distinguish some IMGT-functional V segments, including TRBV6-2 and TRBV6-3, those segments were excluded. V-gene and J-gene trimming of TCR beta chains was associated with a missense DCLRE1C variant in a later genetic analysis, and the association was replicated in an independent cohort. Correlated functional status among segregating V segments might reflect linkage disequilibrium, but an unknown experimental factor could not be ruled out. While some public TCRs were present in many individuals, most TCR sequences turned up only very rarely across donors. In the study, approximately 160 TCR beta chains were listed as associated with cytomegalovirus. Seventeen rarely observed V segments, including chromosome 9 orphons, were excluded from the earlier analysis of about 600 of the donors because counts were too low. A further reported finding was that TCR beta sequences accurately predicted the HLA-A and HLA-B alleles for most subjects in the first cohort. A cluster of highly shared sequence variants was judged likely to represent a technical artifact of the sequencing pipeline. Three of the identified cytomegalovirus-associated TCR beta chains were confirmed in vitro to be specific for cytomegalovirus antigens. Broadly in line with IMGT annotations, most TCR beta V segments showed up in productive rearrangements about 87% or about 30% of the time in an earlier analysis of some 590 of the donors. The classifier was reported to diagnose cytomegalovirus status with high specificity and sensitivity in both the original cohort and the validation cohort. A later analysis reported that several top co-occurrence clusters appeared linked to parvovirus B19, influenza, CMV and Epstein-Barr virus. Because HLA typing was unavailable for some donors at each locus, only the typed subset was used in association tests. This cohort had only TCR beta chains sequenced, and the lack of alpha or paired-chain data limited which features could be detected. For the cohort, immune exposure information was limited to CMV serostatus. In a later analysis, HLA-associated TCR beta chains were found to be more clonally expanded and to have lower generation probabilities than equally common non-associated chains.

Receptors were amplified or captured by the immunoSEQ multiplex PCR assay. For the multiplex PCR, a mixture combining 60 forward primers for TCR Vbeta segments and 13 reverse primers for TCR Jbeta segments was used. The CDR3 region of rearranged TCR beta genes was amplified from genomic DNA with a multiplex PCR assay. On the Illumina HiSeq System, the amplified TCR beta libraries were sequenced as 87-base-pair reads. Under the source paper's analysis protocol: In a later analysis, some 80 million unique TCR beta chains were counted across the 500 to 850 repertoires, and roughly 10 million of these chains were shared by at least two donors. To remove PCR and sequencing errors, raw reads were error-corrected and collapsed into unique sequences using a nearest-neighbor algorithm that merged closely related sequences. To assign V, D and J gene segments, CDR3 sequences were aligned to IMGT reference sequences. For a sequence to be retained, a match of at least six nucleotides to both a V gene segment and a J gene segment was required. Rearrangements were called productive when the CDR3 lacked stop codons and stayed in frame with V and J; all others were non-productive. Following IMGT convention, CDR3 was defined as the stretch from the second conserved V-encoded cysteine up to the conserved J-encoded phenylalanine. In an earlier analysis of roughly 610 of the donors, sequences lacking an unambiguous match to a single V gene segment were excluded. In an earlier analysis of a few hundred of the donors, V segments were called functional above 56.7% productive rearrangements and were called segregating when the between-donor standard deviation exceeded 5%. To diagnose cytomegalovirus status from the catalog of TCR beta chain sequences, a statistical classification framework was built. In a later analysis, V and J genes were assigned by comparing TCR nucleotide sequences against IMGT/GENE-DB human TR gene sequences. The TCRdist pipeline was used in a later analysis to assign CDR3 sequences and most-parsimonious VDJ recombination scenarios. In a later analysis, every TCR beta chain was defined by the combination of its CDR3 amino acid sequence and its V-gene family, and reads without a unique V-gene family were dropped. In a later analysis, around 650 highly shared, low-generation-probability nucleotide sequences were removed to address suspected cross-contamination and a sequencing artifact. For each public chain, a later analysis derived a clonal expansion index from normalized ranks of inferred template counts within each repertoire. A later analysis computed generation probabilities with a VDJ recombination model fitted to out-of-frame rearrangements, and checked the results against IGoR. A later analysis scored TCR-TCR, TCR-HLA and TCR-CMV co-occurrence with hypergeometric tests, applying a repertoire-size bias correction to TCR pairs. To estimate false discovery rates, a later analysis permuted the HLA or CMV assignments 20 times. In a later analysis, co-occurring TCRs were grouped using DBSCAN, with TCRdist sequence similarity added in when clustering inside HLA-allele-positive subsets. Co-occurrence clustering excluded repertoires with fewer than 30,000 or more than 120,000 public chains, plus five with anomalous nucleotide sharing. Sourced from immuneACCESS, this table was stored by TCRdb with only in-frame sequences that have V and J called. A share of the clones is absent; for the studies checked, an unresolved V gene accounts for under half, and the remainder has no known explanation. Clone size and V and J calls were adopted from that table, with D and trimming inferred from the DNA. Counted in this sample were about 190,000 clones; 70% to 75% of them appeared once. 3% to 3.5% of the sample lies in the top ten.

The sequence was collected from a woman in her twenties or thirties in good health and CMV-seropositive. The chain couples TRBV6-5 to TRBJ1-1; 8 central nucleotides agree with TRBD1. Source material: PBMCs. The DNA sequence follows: TGTGCCAGCAGTTACTCCTTCGGACAGGGTGAAGCTTTCTTT. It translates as CASSYSFGQGEAFF.